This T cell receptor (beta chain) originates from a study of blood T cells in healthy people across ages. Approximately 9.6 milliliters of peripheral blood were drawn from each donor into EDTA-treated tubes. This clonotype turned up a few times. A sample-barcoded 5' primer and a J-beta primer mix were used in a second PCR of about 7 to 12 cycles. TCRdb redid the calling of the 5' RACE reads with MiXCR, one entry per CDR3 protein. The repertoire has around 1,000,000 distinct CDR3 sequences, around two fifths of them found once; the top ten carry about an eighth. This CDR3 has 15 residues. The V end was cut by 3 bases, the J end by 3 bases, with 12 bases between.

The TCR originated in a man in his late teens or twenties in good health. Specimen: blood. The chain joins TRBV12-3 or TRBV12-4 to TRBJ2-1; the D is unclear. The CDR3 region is CASSFGDSLYNEQFF. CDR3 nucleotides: TGTGCCAGCAGTTTCGGTGACTCCCTCTACAATGAGCAGTTCTTC.